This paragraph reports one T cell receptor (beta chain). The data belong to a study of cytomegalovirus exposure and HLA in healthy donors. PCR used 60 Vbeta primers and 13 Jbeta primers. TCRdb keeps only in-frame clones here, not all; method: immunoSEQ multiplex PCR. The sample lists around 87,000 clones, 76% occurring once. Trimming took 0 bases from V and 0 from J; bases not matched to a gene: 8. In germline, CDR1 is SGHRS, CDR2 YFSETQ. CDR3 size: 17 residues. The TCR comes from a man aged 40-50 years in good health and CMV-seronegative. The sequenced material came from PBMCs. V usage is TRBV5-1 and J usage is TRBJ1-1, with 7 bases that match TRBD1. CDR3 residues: CASSLVGDSLMNTEAFF. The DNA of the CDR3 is TGCGCCAGCAGCTTGGTAGGGGACAGCCTTATGAACACTGAAGCTTTCTTT. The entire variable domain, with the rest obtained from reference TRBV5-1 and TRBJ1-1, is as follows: KAGVTQTPRYLIKTRGQQVTLSCSPISGHRSVSWYQQTPGQGLQFLFEYFSETQRNKGNFPGRFSGRQFSNSRSEMNVSTLELGDSALYLCASSLVGDSLMNTEAFFGQGTRLTVV.